Each of the 15 T cell receptor beta chains below was sequenced from the same sample in a study of OX40 agonist ivuxolimab in advanced cancers. Measured with immunoSEQ multiplex PCR; TCRdb has only the in-frame clones, and not every one. Found here are more than 80,000 clones, around nine tenths of them singletons; the top ten hold 0.65% to 0.8%. Here the sequenced sample was CD4+ or CD8+ T cells sorted from blood, taken in a trial of the OX40 agonist ivuxolimab. These receptors originate from an adult with an advanced solid tumor such as melanoma, head and neck, liver or kidney cancer.

This clone was found a few times. V gene TRBV19 combines with J gene TRBJ1-2; 7 bases are shared with TRBD1. Per the germline V gene, CDR1 is LNHDA and CDR2 is SQIVND (reference sequence). With 4 bases clipped from V and 5 bases from J, the junction kept 10 bases outside the gene matches. The CDR3 consists of 15 residues. DNA of the CDR3: TGTGCCAGTAGTACCACAGGGGCCATTGGGTATGGCTACACCTTC. It encodes CASSTTGAIGYGYTF.

The V call is TRBV5-5, the J call TRBJ2-5; D is perhaps TRBD2 (6 bases). V shed 2 bases and J shed 1 base, with 21 bases lying between them. This CDR3 has 18 residues. Per the germline V gene, CDR1 is SGHKS and CDR2 is YYEKEE (reference sequence). The CDR3 DNA sequence: TGTGCCAGCAGCTTTCTCGTGGCTACCGGGGGTCTCCAAGAGACCCAGTACTTC. It translates to CASSFLVATGGLQETQYF. The whole variable domain, filled in from reference TRBV5-5 and TRBJ2-5, reads DAGVTQSPTHLIKTRGQQVTLRCSPISGHKSVSWYQQVLGQGPQFIFQYYEKEERGRGNFPDRFSARQFPNYSSELNVNALLLGDSALYLCASSFLVATGGLQETQYFGPGTRLLVL.

The gene calls are TRBV6-5 and TRBJ2-2; D unclear. V lost 6 bases, J lost 4 bases, and 3 bases lay in between. The germline V gene has CDR1 MNHEY and CDR2 SVGAGI. This CDR3 is built from 11 residues. The CDR3 bases are TGTGCCAGCAGCAGCACCGGGGAGCTGTTTTTT. Translating it yields CASSSTGELFF.

The chain recombines TRBV7-9 with TRBJ1-1; D may be TRBD1 (5 bases). The CDR3 length is 13 residues. Germline V CDR1 and CDR2: SEHNR, FQNEAQ (reference sequence). The V end lost 1 base, the J end lost 5 bases, and 8 bases lay between the germline ends. The CDR3 loop reads CASSLGQTTEAFF. Written as DNA, the CDR3 is TGTGCCAGCAGCTTAGGACAGACAACTGAAGCTTTCTTT.

This chain connects TRBV5-1 to TRBJ2-3, with a possible D match to TRBD2 (5 bases). Trimming removed 5 bases at V and 3 bases at J, with 13 bases between. This CDR3 comprises 14 residues. Germline V gives CDR1 SGHRS, CDR2 YFSETQ. The CDR3 DNA follows: TGCGCCAGCAGGGGCGGGTTGGAAACAGATACGCAGTATTTT. Translating it yields CASRGGLETDTQYF.

In this sample, this clone turned up a few times. One end of the junction is discordant with germline, which a read error may explain. The V and J genes are TRBV28 and TRBJ2-4; D might be TRBD1 (6 bases). CDR1 MDHEN and CDR2 SYDVKM come from the germline V gene. CDR3 length equals 14 residues. CDR3 sequence (DNA): TGTGCCAGCAGTTTCGGGTTGCAGGGCAGGGGATTCTTCTTC. It translates to CASSFGLQGRGFFF.

The V call is TRBV18, the J call TRBJ2-5, with TRBD1 matching over 10 bases. The V gene end was trimmed by 5 bases and the J gene end by 6 bases; junction bases not matched to a gene: 6. Germline assignment: CDR1 KGHSH and CDR2 LQKENI. The CDR3 loop spans 14 amino acids. CDR3: CASSSGTGVQTQYF. In DNA, the CDR3 is TGTGCCAGCTCATCCGGGACAGGGGTACAGACCCAGTACTTC.

J is TRBJ2-2 and V is TRBV13; 8 bases are a match to TRBD2. Germline-derived CDR1 and CDR2 are PRHDT and FYEKMQ (reference sequence). This CDR3 region has 17 residues. Unmatched junction bases numbered 14, after V lost 8 bases and J lost 3 bases. CDR3 protein: CASRYLSSGGHTGELFF. CDR3 in DNA: TGTGCCAGCCGCTACCTATCCAGCGGGGGACACACCGGGGAGCTGTTTTTT.

CDR3 loop: CASSPGQRYGYTF. Here the CDR3 DNA reads TGTGCCAGCAGTCCGGGACAGAGATATGGCTACACCTTC. The genes are TRBV6-6 and TRBJ1-2, with TRBD1 matching 7 bases. The ends lost 5 bases at V and 5 bases at J; junction bases unmatched: 5. In germline, CDR1 is MNHNY, CDR2 SVGAGI (reference sequence). The CDR3 covers 13 residues.

This chain uses TRBV5-4 with TRBJ1-2; D is perhaps TRBD1 (5 bases). The germline V gene encodes CDR1 SGHNT and CDR2 YYREEE (reference sequence). Trimming cost V 3 bases and J 4 bases, with 16 bases left between them. The CDR3 totals 15 residues. This chain's CDR3 is CASSSRGRTVYGYTF. The DNA for the CDR3 is TGTGCCAGCAGCTCCCGGGGCCGTACAGTCTATGGCTACACCTTC.

This clone has just one count. V and J are TRBV7-2 and TRBJ2-7; the D is unclear. This CDR3 contains 14 residues. V gave up 5 bases and J gave up 6 bases, with 17 bases separating them. Germline CDR1 reads SGHTA; CDR2 reads FQGNSA. The CDR3 loop reads CASSQSPGIVEQYF. In DNA form, the CDR3 reads TGTGCCAGCAGCCAAAGCCCGGGCATTGTCGAGCAGTACTTC.

This clone appeared a few times. The V gene is TRBV2, the J gene TRBJ1-1, with D possibly matching TRBD1 (6 bases). Germline V gene sequence: CDR1 SNHLY, CDR2 FYNNEI. With 6 bases removed from V and 0 bases from J, the gap between germline ends came to 17 bases. This CDR3 comprises 16 residues. The CDR3 region is CASSSRTAGMNTEAFF. The CDR3 DNA reads as TGTGCCAGCAGCTCTCGGACAGCTGGCATGAACACTGAAGCTTTCTTT. Full variable domain (missing parts from reference TRBV2 and TRBJ1-1): EPEVTQTPSHQVTQMGQEVILRCVPISNHLYFYWYRQILGQKVEFLVSFYNNEISEKSEIFDDQFSVERPDGSNFTLKIRSTKLEDSAMYFCASSSRTAGMNTEAFFGQGTRLTVV.

This chain uses TRBV30 with TRBJ1-4; 10 nucleotides align to TRBD1. Germline V gene sequence: CDR1 GTSNPN, CDR2 SVGIG (reference sequence). This CDR3 region has 13 residues. With 5 bases clipped from V and 7 bases from J, the junction kept 4 bases outside the gene matches. The DNA for the CDR3 is TGTGCCTGGGCGGACAGGGGGAGTGAAAAACTGTTTTTT. Protein sequence: CAWADRGSEKLFF.

The chain recombines TRBV6-5 with TRBJ2-5; D perhaps matches TRBD1 (6 bases). From germline, CDR1 is MNHEY and CDR2 SVGAGI. V was cut by 0 bases and J by 6 bases, with 17 bases left in between. The CDR3 runs to 16 residues. The CDR3 is CASSYSSQGSGKTQYF. CDR3 nucleotide sequence: TGTGCCAGCAGTTACTCGAGTCAGGGGAGCGGAAAGACCCAGTACTTC.

The chain couples TRBV6-6 to TRBJ1-1; a possible D gene is TRBD1 (6 bases). V lost 11 bases, J lost 5 bases, and 18 bases lay in between. CDR1 is MNHNY and CDR2 is SVGAGI in the germline V gene (reference sequence). The CDR3 totals 13 residues. The CDR3 here is CACGGGGSTEAFF. CDR3 sequence (DNA): TGTGCCTGTGGAGGGGGAGGAAGTACTGAAGCTTTCTTT.